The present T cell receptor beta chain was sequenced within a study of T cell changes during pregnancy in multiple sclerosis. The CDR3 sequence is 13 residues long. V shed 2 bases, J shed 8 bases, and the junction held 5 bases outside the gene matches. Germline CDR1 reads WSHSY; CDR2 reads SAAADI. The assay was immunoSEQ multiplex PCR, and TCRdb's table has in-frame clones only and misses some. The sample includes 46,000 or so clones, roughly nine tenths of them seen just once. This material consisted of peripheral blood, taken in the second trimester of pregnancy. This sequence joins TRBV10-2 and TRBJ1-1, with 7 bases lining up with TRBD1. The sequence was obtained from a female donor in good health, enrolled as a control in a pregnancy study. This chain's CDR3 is CASSEPGQREAFF. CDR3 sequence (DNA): TGCGCCAGCAGTGAGCCGGGACAGAGAGAAGCTTTCTTT.